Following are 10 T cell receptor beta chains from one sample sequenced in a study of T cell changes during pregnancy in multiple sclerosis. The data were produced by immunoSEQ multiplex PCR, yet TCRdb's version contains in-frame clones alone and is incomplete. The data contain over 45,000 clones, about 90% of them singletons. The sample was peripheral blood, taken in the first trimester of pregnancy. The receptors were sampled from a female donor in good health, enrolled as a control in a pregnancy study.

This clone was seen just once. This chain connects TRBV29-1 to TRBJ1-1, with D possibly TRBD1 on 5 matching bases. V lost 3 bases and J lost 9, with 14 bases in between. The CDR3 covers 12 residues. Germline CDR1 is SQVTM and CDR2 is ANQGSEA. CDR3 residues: CSVDFLGGKAFF. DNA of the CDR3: TGCAGCGTTGATTTTTTGGGGGGGAAAGCTTTCTTT.

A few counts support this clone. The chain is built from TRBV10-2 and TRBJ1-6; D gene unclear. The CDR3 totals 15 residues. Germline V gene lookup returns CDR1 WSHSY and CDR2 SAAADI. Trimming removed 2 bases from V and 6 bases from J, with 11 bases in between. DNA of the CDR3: TGCGCCAGCAGTGAGACCGGACGGGGTAATTCACCCCTCCACTTT. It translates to CASSETGRGNSPLHF.

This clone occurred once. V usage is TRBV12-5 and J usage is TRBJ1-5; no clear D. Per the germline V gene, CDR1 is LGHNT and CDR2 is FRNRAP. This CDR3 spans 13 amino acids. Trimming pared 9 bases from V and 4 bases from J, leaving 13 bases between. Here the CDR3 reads CASKARENQPQHF. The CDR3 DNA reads TGTGCTAGCAAAGCCCGGGAAAATCAGCCCCAGCATTTT. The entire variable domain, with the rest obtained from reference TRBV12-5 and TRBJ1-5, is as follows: DARVTQTPRHKVTEMGQEVTMRCQPILGHNTVFWYRQTMMQGLELLAYFRNRAPLDDSGMPKDRFSAEMPDATLATLKIQPSEPRDSAVYFCASKARENQPQHFGDGTRLSIL.

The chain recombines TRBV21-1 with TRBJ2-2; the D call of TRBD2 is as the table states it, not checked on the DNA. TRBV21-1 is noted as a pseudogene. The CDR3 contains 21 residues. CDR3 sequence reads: CASSKGYETGTSGINTGELFF. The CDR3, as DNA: TGTGCCAGCAGCAAAGGTTACGAAACCGGGACTAGCGGGATTAACACCGGGGAGCTGTTTTTT.

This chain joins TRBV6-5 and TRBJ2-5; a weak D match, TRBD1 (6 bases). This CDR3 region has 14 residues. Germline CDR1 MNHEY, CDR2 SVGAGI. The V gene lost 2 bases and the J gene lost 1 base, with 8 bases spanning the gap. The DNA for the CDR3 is TGTGCCAGCAGTTACACAGGGCCCCAAGAGACCCAGTACTTC. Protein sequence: CASSYTGPQETQYF.

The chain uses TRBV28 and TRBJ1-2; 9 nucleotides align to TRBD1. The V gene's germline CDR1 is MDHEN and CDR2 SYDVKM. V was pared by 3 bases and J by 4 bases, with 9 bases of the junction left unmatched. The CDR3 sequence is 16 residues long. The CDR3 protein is CASSFNQGQGAYGYTF. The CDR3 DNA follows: TGTGCCAGCAGTTTTAACCAGGGACAGGGTGCCTATGGCTACACCTTC.

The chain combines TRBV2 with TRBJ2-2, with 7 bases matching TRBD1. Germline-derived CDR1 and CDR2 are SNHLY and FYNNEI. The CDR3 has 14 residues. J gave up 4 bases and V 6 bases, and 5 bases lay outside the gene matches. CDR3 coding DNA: TGTGCCAGCAGCCTGACAGGGAGCACCGGGGAGCTGTTTTTT. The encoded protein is CASSLTGSTGELFF.

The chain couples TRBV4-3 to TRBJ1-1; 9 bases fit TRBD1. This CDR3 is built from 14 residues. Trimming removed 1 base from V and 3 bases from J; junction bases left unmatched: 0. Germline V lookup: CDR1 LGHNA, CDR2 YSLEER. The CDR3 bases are TGCGCCAGCAGCCAAGGGACAGGGGACACTGAAGCTTTCTTT. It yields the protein CASSQGTGDTEAFF.

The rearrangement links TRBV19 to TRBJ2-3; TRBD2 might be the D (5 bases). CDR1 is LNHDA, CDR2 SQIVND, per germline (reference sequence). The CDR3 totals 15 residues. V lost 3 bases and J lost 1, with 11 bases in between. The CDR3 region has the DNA TGTGCCAGTAGTATGAGGGCCGCTGGCACAGATACGCAGTATTTT. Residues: CASSMRAAGTDTQYF.

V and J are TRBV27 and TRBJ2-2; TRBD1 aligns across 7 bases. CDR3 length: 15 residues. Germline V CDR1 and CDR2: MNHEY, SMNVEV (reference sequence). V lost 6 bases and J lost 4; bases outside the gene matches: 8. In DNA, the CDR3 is TGTGCCAGCAGGTCGACAGGGTTTGGCACCGGGGAGCTGTTTTTT. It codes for CASRSTGFGTGELFF.